This T cell receptor beta chain was recorded in a study of T-cell reconstitution after alpha-beta-depleted transplantation in children. Unique molecular identifiers were incorporated into the prepared TCRbeta library. TCRdb processed the PCR reads anew with MiXCR; each CDR3 protein has one entry. The sample holds about 580,000 distinct CDR3 sequences, 23% seen once. This CDR3 is 14 amino acids long. V was cut by 2 bases and J by 3 bases, with 10 bases left in between. The germline CDR1 and CDR2 sequences are MGHRA and YSYEKL. This clonotype appeared many times. The specimen was PBMCs, mostly from graft donor cells, collected 360 days after TCRalphabeta/CD19-depleted stem cell transplant. This clonotype originated in a boy under two years old who had a stem cell transplant for acute myeloid leukemia, so the T cells may come from the graft donor. The chain recombines TRBV4-1 with TRBJ1-2; tentatively, D is TRBD1 (6 bases). CDR3 residues: CASSQLQGHYGYTF. The DNA of the CDR3 is TGCGCCAGCAGCCAACTACAGGGCCACTATGGCTACACCTTC.